This T cell receptor beta chain was identified in a study of response to subunit inactivated influenza vaccine. Study results and limitations: Seasonal influenza vaccination, on each occasion, was suggested by the authors to recruit few new T cells.

The CDR3 is 14 amino acids. In germline, CDR1 is LGHDT, CDR2 YNNKEL (reference sequence). The V gene lost 1 base and the J gene lost 2 bases, with 6 bases spanning the gap. TCRdb reprocessed the RT-PCR reads via MiXCR and lists one record per CDR3 protein. The table lists some 500,000 distinct CDR3 sequences, 15% to 20% of them singletons, with approximately 3% in the top ten. This clonotype was seen only a few times. Its cognate antigen is unknown. The clonotype originates from a man aged 50-75 years who received an inactivated influenza vaccine. The chain couples TRBV3-1 to TRBJ1-5; D gene unclear. This specimen consisted of CD4+ T cells sorted from PBMCs, obtained 23 months after vaccination. CDR3 bases: TGTGCCAGCAGCCAAGGGATTCGCAATCAGCCCCAGCATTTT. It specifies CASSQGIRNQPQHF.